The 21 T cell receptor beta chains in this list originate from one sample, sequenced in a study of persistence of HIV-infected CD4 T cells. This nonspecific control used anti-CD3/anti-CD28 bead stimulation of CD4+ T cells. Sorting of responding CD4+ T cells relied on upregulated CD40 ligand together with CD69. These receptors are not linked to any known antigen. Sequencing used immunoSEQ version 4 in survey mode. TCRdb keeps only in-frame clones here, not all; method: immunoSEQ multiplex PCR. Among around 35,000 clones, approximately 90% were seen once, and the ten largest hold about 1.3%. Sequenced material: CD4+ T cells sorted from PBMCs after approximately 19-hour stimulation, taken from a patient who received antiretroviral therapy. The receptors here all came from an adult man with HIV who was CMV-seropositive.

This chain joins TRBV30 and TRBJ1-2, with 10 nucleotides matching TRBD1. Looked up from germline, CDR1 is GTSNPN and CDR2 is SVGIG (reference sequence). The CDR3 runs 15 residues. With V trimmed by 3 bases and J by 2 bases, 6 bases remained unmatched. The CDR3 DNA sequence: TGTGCCTGGAGCGAGGGACAGGGGATGAACTATGGCTACACCTTC. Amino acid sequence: CAWSEGQGMNYGYTF.

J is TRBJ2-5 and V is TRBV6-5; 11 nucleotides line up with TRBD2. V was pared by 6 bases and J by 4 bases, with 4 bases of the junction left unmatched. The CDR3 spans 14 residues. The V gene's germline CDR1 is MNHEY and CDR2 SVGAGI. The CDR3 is CASRLAGVGETQYF. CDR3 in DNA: TGTGCCAGCAGACTAGCGGGAGTGGGAGAGACCCAGTACTTC.

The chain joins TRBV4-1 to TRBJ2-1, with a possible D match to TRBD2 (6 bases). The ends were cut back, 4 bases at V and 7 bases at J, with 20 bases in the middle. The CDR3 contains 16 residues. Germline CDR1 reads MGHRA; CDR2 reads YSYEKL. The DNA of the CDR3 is TGCGCCAGCAGCCGGCTCCCGGGACTGGGGGAAAATGAGCAGTTCTTC. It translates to CASSRLPGLGENEQFF.

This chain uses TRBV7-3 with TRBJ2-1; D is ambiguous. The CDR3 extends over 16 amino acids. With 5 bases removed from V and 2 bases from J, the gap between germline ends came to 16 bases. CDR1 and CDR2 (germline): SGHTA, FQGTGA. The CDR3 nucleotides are TGTGCCAGCAGCCTTTTATCCGCAAGGGCCTACAATGAGCAGTTCTTC. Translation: CASSLLSARAYNEQFF.

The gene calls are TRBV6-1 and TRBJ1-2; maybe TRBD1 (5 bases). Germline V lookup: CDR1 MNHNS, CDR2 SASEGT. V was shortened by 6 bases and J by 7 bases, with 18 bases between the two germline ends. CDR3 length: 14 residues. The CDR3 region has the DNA TGTGCCAGCAGGAATTCCGGGACGAAGTCTGGCTACACCTTC. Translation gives CASRNSGTKSGYTF.

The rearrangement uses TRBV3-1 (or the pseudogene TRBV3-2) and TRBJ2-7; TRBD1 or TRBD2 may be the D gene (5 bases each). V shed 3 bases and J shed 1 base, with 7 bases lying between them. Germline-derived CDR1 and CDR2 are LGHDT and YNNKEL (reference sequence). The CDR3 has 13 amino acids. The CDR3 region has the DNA TGTGCCAGCAGCCACTGGGGGTCCTACGAGCAGTACTTC. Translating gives CASSHWGSYEQYF.

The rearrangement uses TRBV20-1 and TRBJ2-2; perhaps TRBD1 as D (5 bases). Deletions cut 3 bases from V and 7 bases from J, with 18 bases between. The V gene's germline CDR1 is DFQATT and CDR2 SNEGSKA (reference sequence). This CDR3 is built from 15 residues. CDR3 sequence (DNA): TGCAGTGCTAGTTCCCGGGTCCCGCAGGGCGGGGAGCTGTTTTTT. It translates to CSASSRVPQGGELFF.

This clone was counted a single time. Here the CDR3 reads CASSQRGNTEAFF. CDR3 bases: TGTGCCAGCAGCCAGAGAGGGAACACTGAAGCTTTCTTT. The chain employs TRBV7-8 and TRBJ1-1; D not resolved. The V end lost 5 bases, the J end lost 1 base, and 8 bases lay between the germline ends. CDR1 SGHVS and CDR2 FQNEAQ come from the germline V gene. The CDR3 runs 13 residues.

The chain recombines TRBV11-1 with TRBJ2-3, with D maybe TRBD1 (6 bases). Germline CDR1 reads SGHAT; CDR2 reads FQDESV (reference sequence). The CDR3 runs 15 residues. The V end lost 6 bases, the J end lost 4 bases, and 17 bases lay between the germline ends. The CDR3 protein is CASRTTGKSADTQYF. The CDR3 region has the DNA TGTGCCAGCAGAACCACAGGGAAAAGTGCAGATACGCAGTATTTT.

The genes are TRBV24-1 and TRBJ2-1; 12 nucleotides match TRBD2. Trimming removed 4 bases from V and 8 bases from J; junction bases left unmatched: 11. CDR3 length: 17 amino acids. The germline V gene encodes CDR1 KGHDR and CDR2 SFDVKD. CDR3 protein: CATSDPMTSGSSDEQFF. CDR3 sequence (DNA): TGTGCCACCAGTGACCCGATGACTAGCGGGAGTAGTGATGAGCAGTTCTTC.

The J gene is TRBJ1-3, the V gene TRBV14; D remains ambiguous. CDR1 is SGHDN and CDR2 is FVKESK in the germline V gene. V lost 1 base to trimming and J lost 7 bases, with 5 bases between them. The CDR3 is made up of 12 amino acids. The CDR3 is CASSQVSNTIYF. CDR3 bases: TGTGCCAGCAGCCAAGTATCGAACACCATATATTTT.

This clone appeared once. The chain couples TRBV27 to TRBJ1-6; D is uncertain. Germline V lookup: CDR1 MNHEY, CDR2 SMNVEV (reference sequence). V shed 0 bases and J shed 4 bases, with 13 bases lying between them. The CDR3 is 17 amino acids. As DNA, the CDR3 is TGTGCCAGCAGTTTATCCTCGCACAGCTCATATAATTCACCCCTCCACTTT. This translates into CASSLSSHSSYNSPLHF.

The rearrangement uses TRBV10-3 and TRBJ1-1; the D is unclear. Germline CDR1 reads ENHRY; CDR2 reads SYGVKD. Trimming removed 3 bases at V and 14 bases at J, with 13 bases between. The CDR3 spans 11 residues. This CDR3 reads CAISEFETVFF. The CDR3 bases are TGTGCCATCAGTGAATTCGAGACCGTCTTCTTT.

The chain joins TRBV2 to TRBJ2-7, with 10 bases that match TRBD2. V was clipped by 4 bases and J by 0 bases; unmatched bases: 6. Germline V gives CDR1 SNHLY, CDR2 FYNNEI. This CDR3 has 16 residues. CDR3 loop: CASSVGSGRSSYEQYF. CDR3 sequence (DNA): TGTGCCAGCAGTGTCGGTAGCGGGAGGAGCTCCTACGAGCAGTACTTC.

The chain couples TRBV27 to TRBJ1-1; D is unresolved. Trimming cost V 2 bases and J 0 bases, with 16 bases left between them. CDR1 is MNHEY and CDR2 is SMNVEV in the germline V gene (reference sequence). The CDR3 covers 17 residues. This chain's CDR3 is CASSLGNQNRMNTEAFF. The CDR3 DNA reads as TGTGCCAGCAGTTTAGGAAACCAGAACCGAATGAACACTGAAGCTTTCTTT.

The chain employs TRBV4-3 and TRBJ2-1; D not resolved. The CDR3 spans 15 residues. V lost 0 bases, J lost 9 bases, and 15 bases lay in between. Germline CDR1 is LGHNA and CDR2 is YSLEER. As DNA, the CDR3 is TGCGCCAGCAGCCAAGACCTCCTGTTCGGCAGTGAGCAGTTCTTC. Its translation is CASSQDLLFGSEQFF.

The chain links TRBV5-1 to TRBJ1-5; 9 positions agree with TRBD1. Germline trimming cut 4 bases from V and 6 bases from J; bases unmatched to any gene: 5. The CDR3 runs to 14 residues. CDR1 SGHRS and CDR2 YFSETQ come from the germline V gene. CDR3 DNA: TGCGCCAGCAGCCTAACAGGGGGCAGTCAGCCCCAGCATTTT. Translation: CASSLTGGSQPQHF.

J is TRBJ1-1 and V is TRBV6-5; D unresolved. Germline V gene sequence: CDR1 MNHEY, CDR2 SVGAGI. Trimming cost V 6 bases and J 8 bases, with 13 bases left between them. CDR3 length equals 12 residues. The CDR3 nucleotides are TGTGCCAGCAGGTCCCCCATTGGGGAAGCTTTCTTT. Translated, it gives CASRSPIGEAFF.

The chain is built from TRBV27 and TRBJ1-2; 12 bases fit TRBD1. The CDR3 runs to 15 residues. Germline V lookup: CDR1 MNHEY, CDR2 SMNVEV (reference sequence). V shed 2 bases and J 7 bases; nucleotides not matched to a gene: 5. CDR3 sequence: CASSLKGQGASGYTF. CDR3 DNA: TGTGCCAGCAGTTTAAAGGGACAGGGGGCGTCTGGCTACACCTTC.

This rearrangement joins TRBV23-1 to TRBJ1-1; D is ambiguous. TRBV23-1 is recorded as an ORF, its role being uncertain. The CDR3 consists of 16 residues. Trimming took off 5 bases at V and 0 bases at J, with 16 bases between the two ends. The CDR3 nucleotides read TGCGCCAGCAGTGTTTACTCAGCGGCGATGAACACTGAAGCTTTCTTT. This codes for CASSVYSAAMNTEAFF.

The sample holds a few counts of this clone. CDR3 sequence reads: CATVQGLSNQPQHF. For the CDR3, the DNA is TGTGCCACCGTACAGGGGTTGAGCAATCAGCCCCAGCATTTT. The J gene is TRBJ1-5, the V gene TRBV10-3, with TRBD1 matching over 7 bases. Germline loops: CDR1 ENHRY, CDR2 SYGVKD. After removal of 10 bases from V and 1 base from J, the junction contained 7 bases not matched to a gene. The CDR3 length is 14 residues.